The 32 T cell receptor beta chains below were found in one sample sequenced in a study of T-cell memory formation after mild COVID-19. TCRdb redid the calling of the 5' RACE reads with MiXCR, one entry per CDR3 protein. The sample lists hundreds of thousands of distinct CDR3 sequences; nearly 25% were seen once. The sample was PBMCs or a T cell subset sorted from them (not recorded which). These receptors were obtained from an adult woman who had mild COVID-19 (a few samples of this study predate the infection). Cell type and time point are not known.

This clonotype was seen repeatedly, ten times or more. The V and J genes are TRBV24-1 and TRBJ1-2; no reliable D call. V shed 5 bases and J shed 0 bases, with 6 bases lying between them. The germline CDR1 and CDR2 sequences are KGHDR and SFDVKD. This CDR3 is 13 amino acids long. The CDR3: CATSATSNYGYTF. The CDR3 region has the DNA TGTGCCACCAGTGCCACTTCTAACTATGGCTACACCTTC.

This chain uses TRBV7-6 with TRBJ2-1; D is perhaps TRBD1 (7 bases). The germline gives CDR1 SGHVS, CDR2 FNYEAQ. Trimming cost V 7 bases and J 6 bases, with 19 bases left between them. The CDR3 consists of 15 residues. The CDR3 region has the DNA TGTGCCAGCACCCCGGCAGGGGGGAGCTCCAATGAGCAGTTCTTC. Translation: CASTPAGGSSNEQFF.

Only one count was recorded for this clonotype. V gene TRBV11-2 combines with J gene TRBJ2-2, with 9 bases matching TRBD2. The CDR3 spans 16 residues. J was trimmed by 4 bases and V by 5 bases; bases with no gene match: 8. The germline V gene has CDR1 SGHAT and CDR2 FQNNGV. CDR3 region: CASSLGTSQFTGELFF. As DNA, the CDR3 is TGTGCCAGCAGCCTAGGGACTAGCCAGTTCACCGGGGAGCTGTTTTTT.

V is TRBV30 and J is TRBJ2-7, with D possibly matching TRBD2 (6 bases). V was clipped by 2 bases and J by 4 bases, with 24 bases between them. The CDR3 spans 17 residues. Per the germline V gene, CDR1 is GTSNPN and CDR2 is SVGIG (reference sequence). The chain's CDR3 is CAWSPRLGGTPRYEQYF. In DNA form, the CDR3 reads TGTGCCTGGAGTCCCCGGCTCGGAGGGACCCCGAGGTACGAGCAGTACTTC. The complete variable domain, with remaining parts taken from reference TRBV30 and TRBJ2-7, reads SQTIHQWPATLVQPVGSPLSLECTVEGTSNPNLYWYRQAAGRGLQLLFYSVGIGQISSEVPQNLSASRPQDRQFILSSKKLLLSDSGFYLCAWSPRLGGTPRYEQYFGPGTRLTVT.

The chain has TRBV15 and TRBJ1-2, with a possible D match to TRBD1 (6 bases). CDR1 and CDR2 from the germline V gene are LNHNV and YYDKDF (reference sequence). The CDR3 has 14 residues. V was cut by 3 bases and J by 8 bases, with 16 bases left in between. CDR3 nucleotides: TGTGCCACCAGCAGTGACTCAGGGGTTTGGGGCTACACCTTC. It translates to CATSSDSGVWGYTF.

In this sample, this clonotype turned up a few times. Mismatch with germline at one junction end may stem from a read error. The CDR3 DNA sequence: TGTGCTAGCAGCCCGATCAGCGGGACGCCTTACAATGAGCAGTTCTTC. This sequence encodes CASSPISGTPYNEQFF. The V gene is TRBV7-7, the J gene TRBJ2-1, with 7 nucleotides matching TRBD2. The CDR3 extends over 16 amino acids. CDR1 is SSHAT, CDR2 FNYEAQ, per germline (reference sequence).

This clonotype was found a few times. The genes are TRBV10-3 and TRBJ1-2; 8 bases are a match to TRBD1. CDR1 and CDR2 (germline): ENHRY, SYGVKD. V shed 3 bases and J 4 bases; nucleotides not matched to a gene: 10. The CDR3 loop spans 16 amino acids. CDR3 nucleotide sequence: TGTGCCATCAGTGACCATGACAGGGGAGGAAGCTATGGCTACACCTTC. It specifies CAISDHDRGGSYGYTF.

The rearrangement links TRBV5-4 to TRBJ1-2; 10 bases align to TRBD1. The CDR3 runs to 14 residues. The V segment lost 4 bases and the J segment 4 bases; nucleotides outside the gene matches: 4. CDR1 and CDR2 (germline): SGHNT, YYREEE (reference sequence). The CDR3 is CASSPGTGAYGYTF. CDR3 bases: TGTGCCAGCAGCCCCGGGACAGGGGCCTATGGCTACACCTTC.

This clonotype turned up a few times. V is TRBV2 and J is TRBJ1-5; possible D gene TRBD1, 5 bases. The CDR3 covers 13 residues. Germline CDR1 is SNHLY and CDR2 is FYNNEI. V shed 5 bases and J shed 7 bases, with 12 bases lying between them. This chain's CDR3 is CASSRGTGQPQHF. The CDR3 nucleotides read TGTGCCAGCAGTCGAGGGACGGGACAGCCCCAGCATTTT.

V is TRBV13 and J is TRBJ1-6; 10 nucleotides agree with TRBD1. The CDR3 sequence is 12 residues long. CDR1 PRHDT and CDR2 FYEKMQ come from the germline V gene (reference sequence). V lost 5 bases and J lost 17; bases outside the gene matches: 6. The CDR3 protein is CASSRDRGPVHF. DNA of the CDR3: TGTGCCAGCAGCCGAGACAGGGGGCCAGTCCACTTT.

This chain's CDR3 is CASSLSWTINANTGELFF. The DNA of the CDR3 is TGTGCCAGCAGCTTATCCTGGACGATTAACGCGAACACCGGGGAGCTGTTTTTT. This sequence joins TRBV7-8 and TRBJ2-2; D uncertain. Germline V gene sequence: CDR1 SGHVS, CDR2 FQNEAQ. Between the trimmed V and J ends, which lost 2 bases and 0 bases, there was a span of 16 bases. This CDR3 has 18 amino acids.

This clonotype was recorded at least ten times. This chain uses TRBV18 with TRBJ2-7; D remains ambiguous. In germline, CDR1 is KGHSH, CDR2 LQKENI. Deletions cut 3 bases from V and 0 bases from J, with 6 bases between. CDR3 length: 13 residues. The CDR3 region is CASSPPVSYEQYF. Written as DNA, the CDR3 is TGTGCCAGCTCACCGCCGGTCTCCTACGAGCAGTACTTC.

This clonotype was observed a few times. This chain connects TRBV5-5 to TRBJ2-7; D is uncertain. V gave up 1 base and J gave up 0 bases, with 11 bases separating them. In germline, CDR1 is SGHKS, CDR2 YYEKEE (reference sequence). CDR3 length equals 15 residues. In DNA, the CDR3 is TGTGCCAGCAGCTTGTCCCCAGGCGGCTCCTACGAGCAGTACTTC. Protein: CASSLSPGGSYEQYF.

The rearrangement joins TRBV18 to TRBJ2-3; 7 bases align to TRBD1. This CDR3 is 16 amino acids long. The V and J ends lost 0 bases and 10 bases, in that order; junction bases with no gene match: 13. The germline CDR1 and CDR2 sequences are KGHSH and LQKENI. CDR3 loop: CASSPPPGQQVGAQYF. In DNA form, the CDR3 reads TGTGCCAGCTCACCACCTCCGGGACAGCAAGTCGGGGCGCAGTATTTT.

This clonotype has just a few counts. The chain carries TRBV2 and TRBJ2-4; 7 bases agree with TRBD2. V lost 2 bases to trimming and J lost 0 bases; unmatched junction nucleotides: 10. This CDR3 contains 18 residues. The germline V gene encodes CDR1 SNHLY and CDR2 FYNNEI. CDR3 coding DNA: TGTGCCAGCAGTGAAACGCAAGGGCTAGCGGTAGCCAAAAACATTCAGTACTTC. Protein product: CASSETQGLAVAKNIQYF.

The chain links TRBV5-1 to TRBJ1-2, with 7 bases matching TRBD1. Looked up from germline, CDR1 is SGHRS and CDR2 is YFSETQ. After removal of 4 bases from V and 0 bases from J, the junction contained 6 bases not matched to a gene. There are 15 residues in the CDR3. The DNA for the CDR3 is TGCGCCAGCAGCGCGGGACAGACACCTAACTATGGCTACACCTTC. This translates into CASSAGQTPNYGYTF.

At least ten counts were recorded for this clonotype. The chain has TRBV20-1 and TRBJ2-3; 11 positions agree with TRBD2. Per the germline V gene, CDR1 is DFQATT and CDR2 is SNEGSKA (reference sequence). Trimming cost V 2 bases and J 3 bases; bases outside gene matches: 4. This CDR3 is 15 amino acids long. CDR3 residues: CSARPTSGRTDTQYF. The CDR3 nucleotides read TGCAGTGCTAGACCCACTAGCGGGAGAACAGATACGCAGTATTTT.

The chain recombines TRBV5-4 with TRBJ2-5; TRBD1 aligns across 9 bases. V lost 4 bases, J lost 4 bases, and 5 bases stayed unmatched. The germline gives CDR1 SGHNT, CDR2 YYREEE (reference sequence). CDR3 length: 14 residues. The CDR3 DNA sequence: TGTGCCAGCAGCCCGGGGGGACAGGGAGAGACCCAGTACTTC. Translation gives CASSPGGQGETQYF.

In this sample, this clonotype turned up a few times. CDR3 residues: CASSFMDSSQPQHF. In DNA form, the CDR3 reads TGTGCCAGCAGTTTCATGGACAGTAGCCAGCCCCAGCATTTT. The V and J genes are TRBV6-2 or TRBV6-3 and TRBJ1-5, with TRBD1 as a possible D gene (6 bases). This CDR3 has 14 amino acids. Trimming removed 4 bases from V and 7 bases from J, with 14 bases in between. Germline CDR1 and CDR2: MNHEY and SVGEGT.

The chain recombines TRBV5-6 with TRBJ2-1, with 12 bases identical to TRBD2. The V gene end was trimmed by 6 bases and the J gene end by 0 bases; junction bases not matched to a gene: 10. CDR1 and CDR2 from the germline V gene are SGHDT and YYEEEE. The CDR3 contains 18 residues. The CDR3 here is CASKKLAGGLSSYNEQFF. For the CDR3, the DNA is TGTGCCAGCAAGAAACTAGCGGGGGGCTTGAGCTCCTACAATGAGCAGTTCTTC. Full variable domain (rest looked up from reference TRBV5-6 and TRBJ2-1): DAGVTQSPTHLIKTRGQQVTLRCSPKSGHDTVSWYQQALGQGPQFIFQYYEEEERQRGNFPDRFSGHQFPNYSSELNVNALLLGDSALYLCASKKLAGGLSSYNEQFFGPGTRLTVL.

The table lists this clonotype with a few counts. The gene calls are TRBV11-3 and TRBJ2-1; tentative D call: TRBD2 (6 bases). Per the germline V gene, CDR1 is SGHNT and CDR2 is YENEEA. Deletions cut 5 bases from V and 6 bases from J, with 17 bases between. This CDR3 spans 15 amino acids. CDR3 nucleotide sequence: TGTGCCAGCAGCGGCGGAGGGCCGATAGCCAATGAGCAGTTCTTC. This codes for CASSGGGPIANEQFF.

This clonotype was detected a few times. The J gene is TRBJ2-5, the V gene TRBV10-3; 7 bases match TRBD1. In germline, CDR1 is ENHRY, CDR2 SYGVKD. This CDR3 comprises 15 residues. Trimming removed 7 bases from V and 2 bases from J; junction bases left unmatched: 10. The DNA of the CDR3 is TGTGCCATCACTCAGACAGGGAGCCCTCAAGAGACCCAGTACTTC. Translating it yields CAITQTGSPQETQYF.

This rearrangement joins TRBV4-2 to TRBJ2-3, with TRBD2 matching over 7 bases. J gave up 3 bases and V 0 bases, and 3 bases lay outside the gene matches. In germline, CDR1 is LGHNA, CDR2 YNFKEQ. The CDR3 runs to 15 residues. CDR3 amino acids: CASSQDGGVTDTQYF. CDR3 sequence (DNA): TGTGCCAGCAGCCAAGATGGGGGGGTGACAGATACGCAGTATTTT.

This clonotype was found a few times. The chain employs TRBV28 and TRBJ1-5; tentative D call: TRBD1 (5 bases). Trimming stripped 3 bases from V and 1 base from J, with 19 bases between. The CDR3 consists of 18 residues. The germline CDR1 and CDR2 sequences are MDHEN and SYDVKM. The CDR3 DNA sequence: TGTGCCAGCAGTTTTAGTCTGGGCGCGGGACCCAGCAATCAGCCCCAGCATTTT. Encoded protein: CASSFSLGAGPSNQPQHF. The full variable domain, rest sourced from reference TRBV28 and TRBJ1-5, is DVKVTQSSRYLVKRTGEKVFLECVQDMDHENMFWYRQDPGLGLRLIYFSYDVKMKEKGDIPEGYSVSREKKERFSLILESASTNQTSMYLCASSFSLGAGPSNQPQHFGDGTRLSIL.

This clonotype was counted only a few times. This chain uses TRBV7-3 with TRBJ1-1; no clear D gene. The CDR3 runs to 13 residues. With 2 bases removed from V and 5 bases from J, the gap between germline ends came to 9 bases. In germline, CDR1 is SGHTA, CDR2 FQGTGA. CDR3 amino acids: CASSLLKGTEAFF. CDR3 nucleotides: TGTGCCAGCAGCTTACTCAAGGGAACTGAAGCTTTCTTT.

This clonotype was recorded a few times. The chain couples TRBV5-6 to TRBJ2-5; tentative D call: TRBD1 (6 bases). With 4 bases removed from V and 1 base from J, the gap between germline ends came to 20 bases. Germline CDR1 SGHDT, CDR2 YYEEEE. The CDR3 spans 17 residues. DNA for the CDR3: TGTGCCAGCAGCCCCGGGACACTCCGCTGGGCCCAAGAGACCCAGTACTTC. As protein: CASSPGTLRWAQETQYF.

A few counts support this clonotype. The germline gene is not matched at one end of the junction; a read error may be the cause. The gene calls are TRBV6-5 and TRBJ1-1, with 9 bases lining up with TRBD1. Germline CDR1 reads MNHEY; CDR2 reads SVGAGI. The CDR3 consists of 14 residues. The CDR3 DNA sequence: TGTGCCAGCAGTTACCCACGACAGGGGGGAACTGAAGCTTTT. Its translation: CASSYPRQGGTEAF.

This CDR3 is CASSPPGGLAGNTDTQYF. CDR3 bases: TGTGCCAGCAGTCCCCCGGGCGGACTAGCGGGGAACACAGATACGCAGTATTTT. This sequence joins TRBV28 and TRBJ2-3, with 12 positions matching TRBD2. CDR3 length: 18 residues. Germline CDR1 is MDHEN and CDR2 is SYDVKM. The ends lost 5 bases at V and 2 bases at J; junction bases unmatched: 11.

This chain uses TRBV6-2 or TRBV6-3 with TRBJ2-1; 7 positions agree with TRBD1. The CDR3 is made up of 13 amino acids. Germline CDR1 is MNHEY and CDR2 is SVGEGT. The trim removed 6 bases at V and 6 bases at J, leaving 5 bases unmatched. Written as DNA, the CDR3 is TGTGCCAGCAGGAGCGACAGGGTCAATGAGCAGTTCTTC. It codes for CASRSDRVNEQFF.

The gene calls are TRBV5-1 and TRBJ2-7, with 7 bases lining up with TRBD1. CDR3 length: 12 residues. Trimming cost V 4 bases and J 6 bases; bases outside gene matches: 4. CDR1 is SGHRS, CDR2 YFSETQ, per germline. The CDR3: CASSDRVFEQYF. The CDR3 DNA is TGCGCCAGCAGCGACAGGGTGTTCGAGCAGTACTTC.

The rearrangement links TRBV30 to TRBJ1-1, with a tentative D call TRBD1 (5 bases). This CDR3 comprises 13 residues. From germline, CDR1 is GTSNPN and CDR2 SVGIG (reference sequence). The V and J ends lost 5 bases and 4 bases respectively, with 14 bases between them. The CDR3 sequence: CAWGEQVGTEAFF. DNA of the CDR3: TGTGCCTGGGGTGAACAGGTCGGCACTGAAGCTTTCTTT.

Here the CDR3 reads CASSPSTTGGLGYTF. The CDR3 coding sequence is TGTGCCAGCAGCCCTTCAACAACAGGGGGCCTTGGCTACACCTTC. The chain employs TRBV14 and TRBJ1-2; 9 nucleotides match TRBD1. The CDR3 contains 15 residues. CDR1 is SGHDN and CDR2 is FVKESK in the germline V gene. V shed 4 bases and J 7 bases; nucleotides not matched to a gene: 10.